This TCR beta chain was found in a study of blood T cell repertoires in COVID-19 (TCRdb year 2020). About the full investigation: Collaborator samples came from the United States, Italy and Spain and covered acute and convalescent phases of COVID-19. HLA class I and class II types, where available, came from metadata supplied by the sample provider rather than from assay-based typing. The prospective study material was composed of cDNA or gDNA derived from T cells, B-cell-depleted T cells, or PBMCs. The repertoires were released in a freely available public database meant as a resource for research on the immune response to SARS-CoV-2. A de-identified subject ID, COVID-19 status, age in years and sex were almost always included in the sample metadata. The samples were drawn from two sources: the first 160 participants of the ongoing ImmuneRACE study, and 950 to 1,500 subjects contributed by 6 global collaborators. Deeply sampled blood TCRbeta repertoires from subjects exposed to, actively infected with, or recovered from COVID-19 were included in the dataset. On the study overall, not on this receptor specifically: How much clinical and demographic metadata was included differed by source and by participant, and the metadata was provided uncurated.

At one collaborating source in Seattle, patients were enrolled during active infection and were followed longitudinally through the course of disease. Each collaborating institution followed its own protocols to collect whole blood in K2EDTA tubes. For TCRbeta analysis, collaborators shipped samples in one of three forms: frozen whole blood, isolated PBMCs, or DNA extracted from either of those sample types. CDR1 and CDR2, looked up from the germline V gene, are KGHDR and SFDVKD. Including cysteine and phenylalanine, the CDR3 has 14 amino acids. The only DNA kept is the CDR3, 42 bases in frame from the first base. V and J are truncated by 7 bases and 4 bases respectively, leaving an intervening sequence of 13 bases. TCRbeta CDR3 regions were amplified from genomic DNA by means of the immunoSEQ Assay, a bias-controlled multiplex PCR. As for the authors' bioinformatics: The number of nucleated cells in each sample was estimated from the amplification of reference gene primers within the assay. To quantify the absolute abundance of each unique TCRbeta CDR3 rearrangement, sequence reads were collapsed and filtered. For each sample, productive Simpson clonality was calculated as the square root of Simpson's diversity index across productive rearrangements. In TCRdb, the immuneACCESS table is reduced to in-frame sequences with V and J assigned. These tables do not hold every clone; where another copy was compared, an unresolved V gene accounts for under half, and the others remain unexplained. V, J and clone size derive from that table, while D and trimming were established from the DNA sequence. This sample has fewer than 300,000 clones in its table, and 65% to 85% of those were observed once. The ten largest clonotypes hold roughly 1.5% of the sample.

As to this clone: There is no known antigen for this receptor. No base quality information exists; no much larger clone differs at one position.

The specimen sequenced was peripheral blood. Here the chain combines TRBV24-1 and TRBJ1-5, with the D gene not clear enough to name. This receptor was taken from a human donor with COVID-19, enrolled during active disease. The donor label of this sample is uncertain. The sequenced DNA: TGTGCCACCAGGCAAGGGCCGGGGAATCAGCCCCAGCATTTT. It encodes CATRQGPGNQPQHF.